This entry lists 24 T cell receptor beta chains sequenced from one sample in a study of cytomegalovirus exposure and HLA in healthy donors (dated 2017 in TCRdb). The library was generated by the immunoSEQ multiplex PCR assay. A mixture of 60 forward primers for TCR Vbeta segments and 13 reverse primers for TCR Jbeta segments was used in the multiplex PCR. What TCRdb holds here is the immuneACCESS table cut down to in-frame rearrangements. Part of the clones is not present; checked against another copy, under half of the missing clones reflect an unresolved V gene, and the others are unexplained. This sample comprises 95,000 to 100,000 clones, 76% of them detected only once. The ten largest clones capture about 2% of the sample. Specimen: PBMCs. The origin of the receptors is a man aged 35 to 55 in good health and CMV-seronegative.

This chain links TRBV7-9 with TRBJ2-2, with a tentative D call TRBD1 (5 bases). CDR1 and CDR2 (germline): SEHNR, FQNEAQ (reference sequence). This CDR3 spans 14 amino acids. V was shortened by 1 base and J by 7 bases, with 10 bases between the two germline ends. The CDR3 sequence is CASSLEWGFGELFF. As DNA, the CDR3 is TGTGCCAGCAGCTTAGAGTGGGGCTTCGGGGAGCTGTTTTTT.

The chain links TRBV28 to TRBJ2-5, with 8 bases aligning to TRBD1. Germline assignment: CDR1 MDHEN and CDR2 SYDVKM. This CDR3 region has 13 residues. Unmatched junction bases numbered 1, after V lost 2 bases and J lost 5 bases. CDR3 region: CASSLQGAETQYF. The CDR3 DNA reads as TGTGCCAGCAGTTTACAGGGGGCTGAGACCCAGTACTTC.

The chain carries TRBV19 and TRBJ1-4; TRBD1 agrees at 7 bases. V lost 6 bases and J lost 0; bases outside the gene matches: 13. The germline gives CDR1 LNHDA, CDR2 SQIVND (reference sequence). CDR3 size: 18 residues. This CDR3 is CASSLRDRVSATNEKLFF. The CDR3 DNA reads as TGTGCCAGTAGCCTCCGCGACAGGGTTTCTGCAACTAATGAAAAACTGTTTTTT.

The rearrangement links TRBV7-2 to TRBJ1-2, with a weak D call TRBD1 (5 bases). V was clipped by 4 bases and J by 8 bases, with 17 bases between them. This CDR3 region has 14 residues. CDR1 and CDR2 (germline): SGHTA, FQGNSA. The DNA for the CDR3 is TGTGCCAGCAGCTGGGGGGTGGGTCTGGAGGGCTACACCTTC. Encoded protein: CASSWGVGLEGYTF. Using reference TRBV7-2 and TRBJ1-2 for the parts outside the CDR3, the full variable domain is GAGVSQSPSNKVTEKGKDVELRCDPISGHTALYWYRQSLGQGLEFLIYFQGNSAPDKSGLPSDRFSAERTGGSVSTLTIQRTQQEDSAVYLCASSWGVGLEGYTFGSGTRLTVV.

For the CDR3, the DNA is TGTGCCAGCAGCCCCGCCCTTCACGAGCGGGGGATACAACTAGCCAAAAACATTCAGTACTTC. This gives the protein CASSPALHERGIQLAKNIQYF. The chain couples TRBV14 to TRBJ2-4, with 8 bases aligning to TRBD2. This CDR3 has 21 residues. The germline gives CDR1 SGHDN, CDR2 FVKESK. Trimming cost V 4 bases and J 0 bases; bases outside gene matches: 20.

The J gene is TRBJ2-1, the V gene TRBV27, with D possibly TRBD1 on 6 matching bases. Germline-derived CDR1 and CDR2 are MNHEY and SMNVEV (reference sequence). The CDR3 has 14 amino acids. V lost 2 bases, J lost 4 bases, and 9 bases lay in between. The CDR3 spells CASSLMGAYNEQFF. The CDR3 region has the DNA TGTGCCAGCAGTTTAATGGGGGCGTACAATGAGCAGTTCTTC.

This clone was observed a handful of times. V usage is TRBV7-2 and J usage is TRBJ1-2; possibly TRBD1 for D (5 bases). The CDR3 consists of 14 residues. Germline lookup yields CDR1 SGHTA and CDR2 FQGNSA. V lost 3 bases, J lost 6 bases, and 14 bases lay in between. CDR3 DNA: TGTGCCAGCAGCTTTATGGGGCCAGTCGATGGCTACACCTTC. This translates into CASSFMGPVDGYTF.

The chain couples TRBV5-1 to TRBJ1-6, with D perhaps TRBD1 (5 bases). This CDR3 is 13 amino acids long. In germline, CDR1 is SGHRS, CDR2 YFSETQ. With 6 bases removed from V and 9 bases from J, the gap between germline ends came to 13 bases. This CDR3 reads CASTAREGSPLHF. CDR3 DNA sequence: TGCGCCAGCACTGCCAGGGAGGGTTCACCCCTCCACTTT.

The chain is built from TRBV4-3 and TRBJ2-3; perhaps TRBD2 as D (5 bases). The CDR3 runs 14 residues. Trimming cost V 8 bases and J 4 bases, with 16 bases left between them. Germline-derived CDR1 and CDR2 are LGHNA and YSLEER. The CDR3 protein is CASSWGVRSDTQYF. The CDR3 DNA is TGCGCCAGCTCCTGGGGAGTACGATCAGATACGCAGTATTTT.

The chain employs TRBV7-2 and TRBJ1-1; D is perhaps TRBD1 (6 bases). Trimming cost V 4 bases and J 5 bases, with 14 bases left between them. This CDR3 comprises 14 residues. Germline V gives CDR1 SGHTA, CDR2 FQGNSA. CDR3 sequence reads: CASSSAGGFTEAFF. In DNA form, the CDR3 reads TGTGCCAGCAGCTCCGCGGGGGGCTTTACTGAAGCTTTCTTT.

The V and J genes are TRBV11-3 and TRBJ2-3; 7 bases are shared with TRBD2. This CDR3 is 20 amino acids long. The germline V gene encodes CDR1 SGHNT and CDR2 YENEEA. V trimming: 1 base; J trimming: 1 base; junction bases outside the gene matches: 17. The CDR3 loop reads CASSLGLRRGGRGGTDTQYF. CDR3 DNA sequence: TGTGCCAGCAGCTTAGGGCTACGACGAGGCGGGAGAGGGGGCACAGATACGCAGTATTTT.

The CDR3 DNA follows: TGCGCCAGCAGCCAAGGACTAGCGGGGGCCCCGCGCTCCTACGAGCAGTACTTC. Amino acids: CASSQGLAGAPRSYEQYF. The chain couples TRBV4-1 to TRBJ2-7; 12 nucleotides agree with TRBD2. The CDR3 has 18 residues. CDR1 is MGHRA and CDR2 is YSYEKL in the germline V gene. V lost 1 base to trimming and J lost 0 bases; unmatched junction nucleotides: 7.

This chain joins TRBV19 and TRBJ1-5; possibly TRBD1 for D (6 bases). V was pared by 4 bases and J by 4 bases, with 20 bases between. CDR1 and CDR2 from the germline V gene are LNHDA and SQIVND (reference sequence). The CDR3 contains 17 residues. The CDR3 DNA reads as TGTGCCAGTAGTAATGACAGGATGTCACGGTGGAATCAGCCCCAGCATTTT. It translates to CASSNDRMSRWNQPQHF.

The chain combines TRBV29-1 with TRBJ1-1, with 8 bases identical to TRBD1. There are 11 residues in the CDR3. Trimming took 6 bases from V and 8 from J; bases not matched to a gene: 5. Germline CDR1 reads SQVTM; CDR2 reads ANQGSEA. The CDR3 DNA sequence: TGCAGCGTCGCCCGGGACAGGGAAGCTTTCTTT. Amino acid sequence: CSVARDREAFF. The variable domain in full, with the rest retrieved from reference TRBV29-1 and TRBJ1-1, is SAVISQKPSRDICQRGTSLTIQCQVDSQVTMMFWYRQQPGQSLTLIATANQGSEATYESGFVIDKFPISRPNLTFSTLTVSNMSPEDSSIYLCSVARDREAFFGQGTRLTVV.

The chain combines TRBV5-1 with TRBJ1-3; unclear D gene. This CDR3 comprises 17 residues. V was clipped by 4 bases and J by 0 bases, with 17 bases between them. The germline V gene encodes CDR1 SGHRS and CDR2 YFSETQ. The CDR3 bases are TGCGCCAGCAGCCCCAATTTGGGCCCTTCCTCTGGAAACACCATATATTTT. It specifies CASSPNLGPSSGNTIYF.

The genes are TRBV7-9 and TRBJ2-7, with D perhaps TRBD2 (6 bases). The germline CDR1 and CDR2 sequences are SEHNR and FQNEAQ (reference sequence). The CDR3 covers 15 residues. The V end lost 5 bases, the J end lost 3 bases, and 17 bases lay between the germline ends. The CDR3 DNA follows: TGTGCCAGCAGCCCCGCGGGGCTAGTCCTCTACGAGCAGTACTTC. Protein sequence: CASSPAGLVLYEQYF.

This clone was counted a single time. The chain recombines TRBV27 with TRBJ2-7, with 10 bases lining up with TRBD1. This CDR3 has 15 amino acids. The germline V gene encodes CDR1 MNHEY and CDR2 SMNVEV (reference sequence). The V and J ends lost 3 bases and 6 bases, in that order; junction bases with no gene match: 8. CDR3 in amino acids: CASSFVETGGREQYF. The CDR3 nucleotides read TGTGCCAGCAGTTTTGTCGAGACAGGGGGCCGCGAGCAGTACTTC.

J is TRBJ2-1 and V is TRBV6-6; D not resolved. Trimming stripped 6 bases from V and 0 bases from J, with 12 bases between. CDR3 length equals 15 residues. Germline V lookup: CDR1 MNHNY, CDR2 SVGAGI (reference sequence). The CDR3 protein is CASSLPSGSYNEQFF. CDR3 nucleotides: TGTGCCAGCAGCCTCCCCTCCGGCTCCTACAATGAGCAGTTCTTC.

This clone appeared a few times. The chain couples TRBV7-9 to TRBJ2-1; no firm D call. Trimming cost V 1 base and J 8 bases, with 6 bases left between them. This CDR3 region has 12 residues. CDR1 SEHNR and CDR2 FQNEAQ come from the germline V gene (reference sequence). The CDR3 nucleotides are TGTGCCAGCAGCTTAGGAGCGTATGAGCAGTTCTTC. This translates into CASSLGAYEQFF.

This CDR3 is CASSHQPSSGNTIYF. CDR3 DNA: TGCGCCAGCAGCCACCAACCTAGCTCTGGAAACACCATATATTTT. The chain combines TRBV4-1 with TRBJ1-3; no firm D call. The V gene lost 3 bases and the J gene lost 0 bases, with 9 bases spanning the gap. CDR1 is MGHRA and CDR2 is YSYEKL in the germline V gene. This CDR3 spans 15 amino acids.

The CDR3, as DNA: TGTGCCAGCAGTCCAGGGTCGAGACGCTACACCTTC. As protein: CASSPGSRRYTF. The chain combines TRBV6-5 with TRBJ1-2; a weak D match, TRBD1 (5 bases). CDR3 size: 12 residues. CDR1 is MNHEY, CDR2 SVGAGI, per germline. Trimming left V 5 bases short and J 9 bases short, with 13 bases between.

This chain links TRBV29-1 with TRBJ1-2, with 10 bases aligning to TRBD1. The CDR3 totals 11 residues. CDR1 and CDR2 (germline): SQVTM, ANQGSEA. The junction had 3 bases not matched to a gene; V was cut back by 6 bases and J by 8 bases. CDR3 protein: CSVMTGGGYTF. CDR3 sequence (DNA): TGCAGCGTCATGACAGGGGGCGGCTACACCTTC.

The rearrangement joins TRBV28 to TRBJ1-2; 9 nucleotides align to TRBD1. Germline V gives CDR1 MDHEN, CDR2 SYDVKM. V dropped 6 bases and J dropped 3; count of bases not matched to a gene: 11. This CDR3 has 16 amino acids. The CDR3 protein is CASSLLRDREDYGYTF. CDR3 DNA: TGTGCCAGCAGCCTACTCCGGGACAGGGAAGACTATGGCTACACCTTC.

Note on this clone: The sample carries other DNA sequences with the same CDR3. The chain carries TRBV19 and TRBJ2-1; 14 bases agree with TRBD2. The junction had 1 base not matched to a gene; V was cut back by 3 bases and J by 9 bases. This CDR3 contains 14 residues. CDR1 is LNHDA, CDR2 SQIVND, per germline (reference sequence). The CDR3 DNA follows: TGTGCCAGTAGTATCGGACTAGCGGGGGGTGAGCAGTTCTTC. This sequence encodes CASSIGLAGGEQFF.